A single sample gave rise to the 11 T cell receptor beta chains below, sequenced in a study of blood T cell repertoires in COVID-19. Some clones are missing from TCRdb's copy, which holds only in-frame ones; the method was immunoSEQ multiplex PCR. The data contain around 180,000 clones, 70% to 85% of them singletons. Material: PBMCs or T cells enriched from blood (not recorded which). The receptors come from a man between 50 and 59 years old who had recovered from COVID-19.

The chain is built from TRBV10-1 and TRBJ2-1; 10 nucleotides match TRBD2. Trimming at V came to 8 bases and at J to 9 bases, leaving 10 bases not matched to a gene. Germline lookup yields CDR1 WNHNN and CDR2 SYGVQD (reference sequence). This CDR3 region has 14 residues. The CDR3 DNA is TGCGCCAGCTCGTCCAGCGGGGGGGCCCGTGAGCAGTTCTTC. It is translated as CASSSSGGAREQFF.

J is TRBJ1-1 and V is TRBV6-5; 10 nucleotides align to TRBD1. This CDR3 region has 14 residues. Germline-derived CDR1 and CDR2 are MNHEY and SVGAGI. V trimming: 6 bases; J trimming: 5 bases; junction bases outside the gene matches: 6. The CDR3 loop is CASSRDRGRTEAFF. As DNA, the CDR3 is TGTGCCAGCAGCAGAGACAGGGGGCGGACTGAAGCTTTCTTT.

The chain links TRBV18 to TRBJ1-2, with TRBD1 as a possible D gene (6 bases). This CDR3 region has 14 residues. Trimming cost V 6 bases and J 11 bases, with 22 bases left between them. Germline V gene data show CDR1 as KGHSH and CDR2 as LQKENI. The CDR3 bases are TGTGCCAGCTCCGTCTCCAGGGGTAGAATAGGGTACACCTTC. This gives the protein CASSVSRGRIGYTF.

This sequence joins TRBV27 and TRBJ2-7, with 8 nucleotides matching TRBD2. J gave up 2 bases and V 6 bases, and 6 bases lay outside the gene matches. The germline V gene has CDR1 MNHEY and CDR2 SMNVEV (reference sequence). CDR3 length equals 14 residues. As DNA, the CDR3 is TGTGCCAGCAGAGAGCGGGGGACCCCCTACGAGCAGTACTTC. Amino acid sequence: CASRERGTPYEQYF.

The rearrangement links TRBV5-1 to TRBJ1-2, with TRBD1 matching over 7 bases. The CDR3 runs to 14 residues. CDR1 is SGHRS and CDR2 is YFSETQ in the germline V gene. The trim removed 4 bases at V and 5 bases at J, leaving 8 bases unmatched. In nucleotides, the CDR3 is TGCGCCAGCAGCCCCCCGGGACAGCCGTATGGCTACACCTTC. This gives the protein CASSPPGQPYGYTF.

Concerning this clone itself: The same CDR3 is also encoded by other DNA sequences in this sample. The chain recombines TRBV2 with TRBJ1-2; 9 nucleotides align to TRBD1. The CDR3 totals 15 residues. Trimming at V came to 0 bases and at J to 8 bases, leaving 7 bases not matched to a gene. Germline lookup yields CDR1 SNHLY and CDR2 FYNNEI. Written as DNA, the CDR3 is TGTGCCAGCAGTGAAGCCGGGACAGGGAGAGGCGGCTACACCTTC. Translated, it gives CASSEAGTGRGGYTF. The entire variable domain, with the rest obtained from reference TRBV2 and TRBJ1-2, is as follows: EPEVTQTPSHQVTQMGQEVILRCVPISNHLYFYWYRQILGQKVEFLVSFYNNEISEKSEIFDDQFSVERPDGSNFTLKIRSTKLEDSAMYFCASSEAGTGRGGYTFGSGTRLTVV.

DNA of the CDR3: TGTGCCAGCAGTTATCGGAGGGGATCCACTAACTATGGCTACACCTTC. Protein product: CASSYRRGSTNYGYTF. V usage is TRBV6-2 or TRBV6-3 and J usage is TRBJ1-2; perhaps TRBD1 as D (5 bases). Deletions cut 3 bases from V and 0 bases from J, with 14 bases between. CDR1 MNHEY and CDR2 SVGEGT come from the germline V gene. The length of the CDR3 is 16 residues.

V and J are TRBV5-1 and TRBJ2-3; 10 nucleotides line up with TRBD2. Germline CDR1 SGHRS, CDR2 YFSETQ. Losses at the gene ends were 4 bases for V and 3 bases for J; bases not matched to a gene: 5. The CDR3 spans 15 residues. CDR3 coding DNA: TGCGCCAGCAGCCCGGGGACTAGCGAAACAGATACGCAGTATTTT. It encodes CASSPGTSETDTQYF. Full variable domain (outside the CDR3, taken from reference TRBV5-1 and TRBJ2-3): KAGVTQTPRYLIKTRGQQVTLSCSPISGHRSVSWYQQTPGQGLQFLFEYFSETQRNKGNFPGRFSGRQFSNSRSEMNVSTLELGDSALYLCASSPGTSETDTQYFGPGTRLTVL.

This clone was recorded once. This chain joins TRBV3-1 (or the pseudogene TRBV3-2) and TRBJ1-6; 10 nucleotides match TRBD1. CDR3 length: 14 residues. The V gene's germline CDR1 is LGHDT and CDR2 YNNKEL (reference sequence). Trimming took 3 bases from V and 10 from J; bases not matched to a gene: 3. The CDR3 protein is CASSQGTGESPLHF. The CDR3 DNA reads as TGTGCCAGCAGCCAGGGGACAGGGGAGTCACCCCTCCACTTT.

The chain carries TRBV6-5 and TRBJ1-2; 8 bases fit TRBD1. With 7 bases clipped from V and 7 bases from J, the junction kept 14 bases outside the gene matches. The CDR3 contains 15 residues. Germline V gene sequence: CDR1 MNHEY, CDR2 SVGAGI. The CDR3 reads CASTAGAGGGFGYTF. In nucleotides, the CDR3 is TGTGCCAGCACCGCGGGAGCAGGGGGCGGATTTGGCTACACCTTC.

The CDR3 DNA reads as TGTGCCAGCAGCGGGTTTGGGGGCGGACCAGAGACCCAGTACTTC. Translated, it gives CASSGFGGGPETQYF. The chain has TRBV9 and TRBJ2-5, with a tentative D call TRBD1 (6 bases). V dropped 3 bases and J dropped 4 bases, with 16 bases sitting between them. The CDR3 is 15 amino acids. Germline values: CDR1 SGDLS, CDR2 YYNGEE.